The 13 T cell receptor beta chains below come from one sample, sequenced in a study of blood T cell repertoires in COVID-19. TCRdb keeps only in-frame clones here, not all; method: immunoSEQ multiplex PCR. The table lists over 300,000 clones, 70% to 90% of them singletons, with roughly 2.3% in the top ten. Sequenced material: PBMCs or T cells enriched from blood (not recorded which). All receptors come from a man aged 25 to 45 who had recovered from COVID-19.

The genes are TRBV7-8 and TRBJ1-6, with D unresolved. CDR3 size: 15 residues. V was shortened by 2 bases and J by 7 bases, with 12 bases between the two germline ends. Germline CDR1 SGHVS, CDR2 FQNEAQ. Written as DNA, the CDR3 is TGTGCCAGCAGCTTATTCGTGTCTTTGAATTCACCCCTCCACTTT. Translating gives CASSLFVSLNSPLHF.

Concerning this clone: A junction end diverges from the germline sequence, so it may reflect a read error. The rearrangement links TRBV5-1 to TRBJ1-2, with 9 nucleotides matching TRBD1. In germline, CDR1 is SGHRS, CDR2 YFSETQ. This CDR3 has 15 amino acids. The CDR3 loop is CASSLDQDRGLLSFF. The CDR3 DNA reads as TGCGCCAGCAGCTTGGACCAGGACAGGGGCCTACTTTCCTTCTTC.

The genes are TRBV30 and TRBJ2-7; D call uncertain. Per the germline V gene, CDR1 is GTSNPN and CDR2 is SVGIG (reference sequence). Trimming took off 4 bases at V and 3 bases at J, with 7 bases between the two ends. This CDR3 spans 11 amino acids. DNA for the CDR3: TGTGCCTGGACCCACGGCTACGAGCAGTACTTC. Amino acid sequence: CAWTHGYEQYF.

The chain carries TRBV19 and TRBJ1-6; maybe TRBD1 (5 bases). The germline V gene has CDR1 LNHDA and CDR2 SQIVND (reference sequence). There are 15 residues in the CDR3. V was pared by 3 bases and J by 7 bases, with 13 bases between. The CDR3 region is CASSIIVGGNSPLHF. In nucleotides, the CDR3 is TGTGCCAGTAGTATCATCGTTGGGGGGAATTCACCCCTCCACTTT.

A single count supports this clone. The CDR3 region has the DNA TGTGCCAGCAGCCCCCGGGGTGAGTACACTGAAGCTTTCTTT. Translated: CASSPRGEYTEAFF. This chain connects TRBV11-1 to TRBJ1-1; D gene ambiguous. The V gene lost 5 bases and the J gene lost 3 bases, with 13 bases spanning the gap. Germline V CDR1 and CDR2: SGHAT, FQDESV (reference sequence). CDR3 length equals 14 residues.

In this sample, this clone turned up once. The CDR3 sequence: CASASFSYNSPLHF. The CDR3 DNA sequence: TGTGCCAGTGCGAGCTTCTCCTATAATTCACCCCTCCACTTT. The chain recombines TRBV19 with TRBJ1-6, with D unclear. Trimming stripped 8 bases from V and 0 bases from J, with 8 bases between. CDR3 length: 14 amino acids. Looked up from germline, CDR1 is LNHDA and CDR2 is SQIVND (reference sequence).

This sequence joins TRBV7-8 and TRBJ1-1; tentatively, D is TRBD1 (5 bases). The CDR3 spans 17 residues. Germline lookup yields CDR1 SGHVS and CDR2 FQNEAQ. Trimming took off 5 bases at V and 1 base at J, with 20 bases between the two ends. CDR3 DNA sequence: TGTGCCAGCAGCAAAGGGGCTGGGGGGGGAAGGAACACTGAAGCTTTCTTT. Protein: CASSKGAGGGRNTEAFF. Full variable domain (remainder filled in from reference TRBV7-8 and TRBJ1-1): GAGVSQSPRYKVAKRGQDVALRCDPISGHVSLFWYQQALGQGPEFLTYFQNEAQLDKSGLPSDRFFAERPEGSVSTLKIQRTQQEDSAVYLCASSKGAGGGRNTEAFFGQGTRLTVV.

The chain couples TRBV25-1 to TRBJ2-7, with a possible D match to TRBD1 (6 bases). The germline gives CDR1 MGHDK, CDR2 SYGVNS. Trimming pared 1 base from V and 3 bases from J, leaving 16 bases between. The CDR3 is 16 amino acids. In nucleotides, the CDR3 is TGTGCCAGCAGTGAATCCAGGACAGCCGAAAGCTACGAGCAGTACTTC. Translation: CASSESRTAESYEQYF.

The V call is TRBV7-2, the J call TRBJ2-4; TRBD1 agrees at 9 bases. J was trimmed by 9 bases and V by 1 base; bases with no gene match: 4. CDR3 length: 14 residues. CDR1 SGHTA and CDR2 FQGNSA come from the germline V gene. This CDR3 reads CASSLVTGGIIQYF. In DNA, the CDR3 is TGTGCCAGCAGCTTAGTGACAGGGGGGATCATTCAGTACTTC.

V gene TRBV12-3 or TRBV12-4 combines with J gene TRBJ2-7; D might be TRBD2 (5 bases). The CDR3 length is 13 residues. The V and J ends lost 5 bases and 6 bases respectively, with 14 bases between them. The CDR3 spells CASSDYQTPEQYF. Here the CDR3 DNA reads TGTGCCAGCAGTGACTACCAAACCCCCGAGCAGTACTTC.

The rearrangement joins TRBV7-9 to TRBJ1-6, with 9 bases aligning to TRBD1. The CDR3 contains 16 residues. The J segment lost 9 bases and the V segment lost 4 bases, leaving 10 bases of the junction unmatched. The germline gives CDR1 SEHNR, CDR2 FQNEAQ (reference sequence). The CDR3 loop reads CASSSTGQGISSPLHF. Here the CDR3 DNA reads TGTGCCAGCAGCTCCACGGGACAGGGAATAAGTTCACCCCTCCACTTT.

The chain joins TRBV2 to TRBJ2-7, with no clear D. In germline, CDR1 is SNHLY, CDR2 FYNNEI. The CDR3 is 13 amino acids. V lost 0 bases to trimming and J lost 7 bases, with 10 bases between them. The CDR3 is CASSEALRVEQYF. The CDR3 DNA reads TGTGCCAGCAGTGAAGCGCTTCGGGTGGAGCAGTACTTC.

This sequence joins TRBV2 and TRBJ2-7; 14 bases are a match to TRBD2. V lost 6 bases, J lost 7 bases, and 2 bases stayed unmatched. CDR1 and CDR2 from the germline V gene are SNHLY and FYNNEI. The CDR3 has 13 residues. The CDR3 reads CASRGLAGEEQYF. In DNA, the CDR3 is TGTGCCAGCAGGGGACTAGCGGGGGAAGAGCAGTACTTC.